The 9 T cell receptor beta chains listed next were all sequenced from one sample in a study of OX40 agonist ivuxolimab in advanced cancers. The assay was immunoSEQ multiplex PCR, and TCRdb's table has in-frame clones only and misses some. The table lists some 80,000 clones, about 92% of them singletons. This sample comprised CD4+ or CD8+ T cells sorted from blood, obtained in a trial of the OX40 agonist ivuxolimab. These receptors were obtained from an adult with an advanced solid tumor such as melanoma, head and neck, liver or kidney cancer.

This chain links TRBV11-1 with TRBJ2-3, with D uncertain. V lost 3 bases and J 2 bases, leaving 3 bases between the germline ends. Per the germline V gene, CDR1 is SGHAT and CDR2 is FQDESV (reference sequence). The CDR3 contains 12 residues. This chain's CDR3 is CASSFLTDTQYF. The CDR3 bases are TGTGCCAGCAGCTTTCTCACAGATACGCAGTATTTT. Full variable domain (outside the CDR3, taken from reference TRBV11-1 and TRBJ2-3): EAEVAQSPRYKITEKSQAVAFWCDPISGHATLYWYRQILGQGPELLVQFQDESVVDDSQLPKDRFSAERLKGVDSTLKIQPAELGDSAMYLCASSFLTDTQYFGPGTRLTVL.

V is TRBV7-3 and J is TRBJ2-2, with 8 bases aligning to TRBD2. This CDR3 is 16 amino acids long. J was trimmed by 1 base and V by 1 base; bases with no gene match: 2. Germline CDR1 is SGHTA and CDR2 is FQGTGA. The CDR3: CASSLRSGRNTGELFF. The CDR3 coding sequence is TGTGCCAGCAGCTTAAGGAGCGGGAGGAACACCGGGGAGCTGTTTTTT.

The V call is TRBV19, the J call TRBJ1-5, with D possibly TRBD1 on 5 matching bases. The CDR3 length is 16 residues. The germline V gene encodes CDR1 LNHDA and CDR2 SQIVND (reference sequence). The ends were cut back, 3 bases at V and 0 bases at J, with 12 bases in the middle. The chain's CDR3 is CASSMGPGNSNQPQHF. The CDR3 coding sequence is TGTGCCAGTAGTATGGGGCCGGGGAATAGCAATCAGCCCCAGCATTTT.

This clone has only one observation. The V and J genes are TRBV19 and TRBJ1-3; D perhaps matches TRBD1 (6 bases). CDR3 size: 15 residues. Germline CDR1 reads LNHDA; CDR2 reads SQIVND (reference sequence). With 8 bases removed from V and 4 bases from J, the gap between germline ends came to 18 bases. CDR3 residues: CASGGRPGEGNTIYF. CDR3 coding DNA: TGTGCCAGTGGGGGCAGGCCCGGCGAAGGAAACACCATATATTTT.

The chain recombines TRBV7-3 with TRBJ1-4; no definite D call. Between the trimmed V and J ends, which lost 8 bases and 5 bases, there was a span of 18 bases. CDR1 is SGHTA, CDR2 FQGTGA, per germline. The length of the CDR3 is 15 residues. The CDR3 reads CASLDVFQFNEKLFF. CDR3 DNA: TGTGCCAGCCTAGATGTTTTTCAGTTCAATGAAAAACTGTTTTTT. The full variable domain, its missing parts supplied by reference TRBV7-3 and TRBJ1-4, is GAGVSQTPSNKVTEKGKYVELRCDPISGHTALYWYRQSLGQGPEFLIYFQGTGAADDSGLPNDRFFAVRPEGSVSTLKIQRTERGDSAVYLCASLDVFQFNEKLFFGSGTQLSVL.

This sequence joins TRBV11-2 and TRBJ2-1; 7 bases agree with TRBD2. Germline trimming cut 6 bases from V and 15 bases from J; bases unmatched to any gene: 8. The V gene's germline CDR1 is SGHAT and CDR2 FQNNGV. The CDR3 has 11 residues. The CDR3 sequence is CASSPAERGFF. Written as DNA, the CDR3 is TGTGCCAGCAGTCCCGCGGAGCGGGGGTTCTTC.

The chain recombines TRBV7-2 with TRBJ2-7; the match to TRBD2 covers 7 bases. The CDR3 sequence is 14 residues long. After removal of 4 bases from V and 1 base from J, the junction contained 4 bases not matched to a gene. CDR1 and CDR2 (germline): SGHTA, FQGNSA. CDR3 sequence: CASSSQRGSYEQYF. The CDR3 DNA follows: TGTGCCAGCAGCTCCCAGCGGGGATCCTACGAGCAGTACTTC.

The rearrangement uses TRBV2 and TRBJ1-3; D unresolved. This CDR3 has 15 residues. V shed 8 bases and J shed 0 bases, with 14 bases lying between them. Germline V gene sequence: CDR1 SNHLY, CDR2 FYNNEI. In DNA form, the CDR3 reads TGTGCCAGCCCGGTCGGACGGTACTCTGGAAACACCATATATTTT. This gives the protein CASPVGRYSGNTIYF.

The chain is built from TRBV5-4 and TRBJ2-5; D possibly corresponds to TRBD1 (5 bases). This CDR3 contains 12 residues. Germline CDR1 reads SGHNT; CDR2 reads YYREEE (reference sequence). Trimming left V 5 bases short and J 1 base short, with 6 bases between. This CDR3 reads CASRDTQETQYF. The CDR3 DNA sequence: TGTGCCAGCAGGGACACCCAAGAGACCCAGTACTTC.